This entry features one TCR beta chain sequence. Its antigen remains unidentified. The data derive from a study of beta chain features in type 1 diabetes. Points from the study as a whole: Patients with type 1 diabetes showed fewer VDJ junction insertions and more deletions. High TCR expression in some cells could lead to their over-representation in cDNA sequencing. TCRB CDR3 length was moderately but significantly reduced in all four CD4+ subsets of Type 1 diabetes patients.

The investigators reverse transcribed all of the isolated RNA, so they sequenced expressed TCRB transcripts. The assay was immunoSEQ multiplex PCR, and TCRdb's table has in-frame clones only and misses some. The sample lists more than 300,000 clones, around 13% seen once, with roughly 0.0097% in the top ten. Only one heparinised blood draw was taken per donor, and its volume averaged around 120 mL. Each of the CD4+ naive, central memory, regulatory and stem cell-like memory populations was sorted via CD45RO/CCR7/CD25/CD127/CD95/CD27. V lost 4 bases to trimming and J lost 7 bases; unmatched junction nucleotides: 8. Germline V gene sequence: CDR1 SGHRS, CDR2 YFSETQ. The CDR3 totals 13 residues.

The origin of this receptor is a woman between 18 and 29 years old with type 1 diabetes. The chain carries TRBV5-1 and TRBJ2-7, with 7 bases aligning to TRBD1. The sequenced material came from naive CD4+ T cells from blood. CDR3 nucleotides: TGCGCCAGCAGCGCCGACAGGGCGATGGAGCAGTACTTC. Translating it yields CASSADRAMEQYF.